This T cell receptor beta chain emerged from a study of shared T cell receptors in the human thymus listed by TCRdb under 2021. A note on the overall study: The study examined how self-reactive, shared T-cell receptor alpha chains are generated in the human thymus.

Germline trimming amounts to 2 bases on V and 0 bases on J, with 4 as the count of junction bases outside the gene matches. Reading the germline V gene gives CDR1 MDHEN and CDR2 SYDVKM. The CDR3 covers 16 residues, taking in both the cysteine and the phenylalanine. The read is trimmed to its CDR3 DNA, 48 bases read in frame from base 1. About this clone itself: Its antigen has not been determined. No much larger clone is present one base from it, and per-base qualities are unavailable.

The library was produced with the immunoSEQ multiplex PCR assay. TCRdb took this table from immuneACCESS and kept in-frame rearrangements with V and J called. Such tables lack part of the clones; where checked against another copy, unresolved V genes explain under half of the gap, and the rest is unexplained. The sample profile shows about 380,000 clones; around 93% of them were found once. The ten largest clones represent 0.02% of the sample. The chain is made from TRBV28 and TRBJ1-1; 9 bases in between match TRBD1. Sequenced sample: thymocytes. This receptor was identified in a human donor. The CDR3 amino acid sequence is: CASSLGTGRVNTEAFF. The nucleotide sequence reads TGTGCCAGCAGTTTAGGGACAGGGAGGGTGAACACTGAAGCTTTCTTT.